The entry that follows covers one T cell receptor beta chain sequence. The antigen remains undetermined. The data were obtained in a study of shared clonotypes between healthy human individuals. Study-level findings and limits: Incompleteness in sorted-subset sequencing, despite large depth, was shown by rarefaction.

Some clones are missing from TCRdb's copy, which holds only in-frame ones; the method was immunoSEQ multiplex PCR. The repertoire holds more than 2 million clones, with 90% to 95% as singletons. In germline, CDR1 is SQVTM, CDR2 ANQGSEA. The CDR3 loop spans 10 amino acids. V lost 7 bases to trimming and J lost 6 bases, with 10 bases between them. The chain employs TRBV29-1 and TRBJ2-7, with D possibly being TRBD2 (5 bases). The receptor comes from a man aged 18 to 29 in good health. Sequences were obtained from naive CD4+ T cells sorted from blood. Subset reported: CD45RA+ positively selected. CDR3 coding DNA: TGCAGCGCGAGGGCTGGCGAGCAGTACTTC. This codes for CSARAGEQYF.